This T cell receptor (beta chain) was observed in a study of Graves' ophthalmopathy and Graves' hyperthyroidism (dated by TCRdb to about 2018). Describing the broader study: Peripheral blood was collected before any treatment was given, at the time of initial diagnosis. The study used signatures of the TCR beta repertoire to tell Graves' ophthalmopathy apart from Graves' hyperthyroidism and to predict which patients would progress to ophthalmopathy. In total, around 140 blood samples were TCR-sequenced: under 45 ophthalmopathy, 75 hyperthyroidism and about 17 hyperthyroidism-to-ophthalmopathy patients. A discovery set of 100 patients (around 40 ophthalmopathy, about 55 stable hyperthyroidism) was enrolled to explore V-J signatures distinguishing ophthalmopathy from hyperthyroidism. The independent validation cohort included approximately 19 hyperthyroidism patients plus 17 patients who later progressed from hyperthyroidism to ophthalmopathy. In over five hyperthyroidism patients, T-cell repertoires of thyroid tissue and blood were compared. Once sampling was done, hyperthyroidism patients were given methimazole at a starting dose of 30 mg daily, while ophthalmopathy patients were given high-dose intravenous methylprednisolone.

In the germline V gene, CDR1 corresponds to SGDLS and CDR2 to YYNGEE. Clipping removes 3 bases from V and 4 bases from J, with 9 as the unmatched junction base count. Including cysteine and phenylalanine, the CDR3 has 15 amino acids. Only the CDR3 region is kept as DNA, spanning 45 bases read in frame from base 1. This clonotype was seen many times. Its target antigen remains unknown. Per-nucleotide qualities are absent, and no much larger clonotype sits a single base away. Overall study outcomes, separate from this receptor: In cross-validation, the 13-signature model distinguished ophthalmopathy from stable hyperthyroidism with around 90% sensitivity and about 81% specificity, while in the test set the corresponding values were around 79% and 71%. Sample size was not predetermined statistically, and investigators were not blinded to group allocation. Most of the expanded thyroid clonotypes with a frequency above 0.001 were also detected in blood, and it was suggested that the thyroid immune response may be reflected by blood repertoires. In validation, the model predicted ophthalmopathy progression with about 64% sensitivity and around 72% specificity; some 13 predicted patients were CT-confirmed with GO in a median of around 6 months.

Patients with ophthalmopathy had moderately to severely active disease, with a Clinical Activity Score of 3 or more, a NOSPECS grade of 4 or more, and a disease duration of less than 3 months. Patients with other autoimmune diseases, uncontrolled infections, pregnancy or lactation were excluded. Clinical symptoms, serum thyroxine, TRAb, thyroid ultrasound and orbital computed tomography formed the basis of the diagnosis. Using Ficoll-Paque density gradient centrifugation, PBMCs were isolated from less than 13 ml of fresh peripheral blood. Total RNA was extracted using Trizol reagent, and RNA quality was checked on an Agilent 2100 Bioanalyzer. For repertoire sequencing, the TCR beta CDR3 regions were amplified from RNA transcripts. The first round of RT-PCR was done with HTBI primers and the Qiagen OneStep RT-PCR kit, and was followed by a second round of multiplex PCR, then size selection and purification. Sequencing of the libraries was carried out on an Illumina HiSeq2000 in paired-end mode with 100 bp reads. The original methods were these. Reads were processed with SOAPnuke, discarding reads with adapters, uncalled bases, mean Phred below 15, or no exact constant-primer or identifier match. COPE v1.2.5 was used to merge high-quality paired reads. Each unique nucleotide sequence was treated as a clonotype, and MiTCR v1.1 was used to align the clonotypes to the IMGT TRB V, D and J references. Analysis was restricted to V-J combinations with a frequency above 0.0001, which covered roughly 99% of repertoires. For each V-J combination, a TCR clonal expansion and chaos score was defined as F50 clonal expansion divided by the chaos observed in the TCRdist matrix. Features were reduced by Welch's t-statistics and random forest to 10 to 15 V-J combinations, which fed a naive Bayes classifier. The Morisita-Horn index was used to measure how similar the thyroid and blood repertoires were. Starting from the raw public reads, TCRdb applied fastp trimming at Q25, assembled clones with MiXCR and retained in-frame beta chains. Duplicate CDR3 protein sequences are folded into a single record with the most common DNA and genes. In this record, the V and J calls reflect TCRdb's handling and not the investigators' own analysis. This sample gives about 48,000 distinct CDR3 sequences in total; under 55% of them show up just once. The top ten hold approximately 20% of the sample.

Sequencing was carried out using peripheral blood. The sequence was collected from an adult man with Graves' ophthalmopathy. This chain is built from TRBV9 and TRBJ1-2, and TRBD1 aligns with 7 junction nucleotides. The CDR3: CASSAIATGVYGYTF. In nucleotide form, the sequence is TGTGCCAGCAGCGCAATCGCAACAGGGGTCTATGGCTACACCTTC.